This TCR beta chain emerged from a study of technical replicates of blood from several donors. Per germline, CDR1 MNHEY and CDR2 SVGAGI. The CDR3 is 14 amino acids. With V trimmed by 5 bases and J by 6 bases, 6 bases remained unmatched. Clones were read by immunoSEQ multiplex PCR, and TCRdb kept only the in-frame ones, dropping some. Altogether some 70,000 clones are present, just over 90% being singletons, with the ten largest covering over 4%. The sample holds a few counts of this clone. The TCR originated in a human donor in good health. Some clones in this sample may be carry-over from other donors' samples. This sequence joins TRBV6-5 and TRBJ1-5; 8 bases are shared with TRBD1. Sequencing was carried out using PBMCs. This chain's CDR3 is CASSRSGGGQPQHF. As DNA, the CDR3 is TGTGCCAGCAGTAGATCAGGGGGCGGTCAGCCCCAGCATTTT.